This paragraph covers one T cell receptor beta chain sequence. Its target is unknown. With random hexamers, reverse transcription was performed on about 0.5 to 1 ug of RNA. From the immunoSEQ multiplex PCR reads, TCRdb called clonotypes with MiXCR, one entry per CDR3 protein. The table lists 350,000 to 550,000 distinct CDR3 sequences, roughly 85% of them singletons, with around 0.12% in the top ten. The patients who served as multiple sclerosis controls were treatment-naive and had stable or active relapsing-remitting disease that fulfilled the revised McDonald criteria. This CDR3 spans 15 amino acids. Germline V lookup: CDR1 DFQATT, CDR2 SNEGSKA (reference sequence). V was clipped by 4 bases and J by 0 bases; unmatched bases: 6. The data stem from a study of CD8 T cells in Susac syndrome. Study results and limitations: TCR sequencing and HLA analysis covered a relatively small number of individuals.

This TCR came from a human donor with multiple sclerosis. Specimen: CD8+ T cells from PBMCs. The J gene is TRBJ2-1, the V gene TRBV20-1, with 7 bases aligning to TRBD2. DNA for the CDR3: TGCAGTGCTACCCTAGCGGAAACCTCCTACAATGAGCAGTTCTTC. This translates into CSATLAETSYNEQFF.